The 8 T cell receptor beta chains listed next were all sequenced from one sample in a study of blood T cell repertoires in COVID-19 (dated by TCRdb to the early 2020s). Library construction relied on the immunoSEQ multiplex PCR assay. What TCRdb holds here is the immuneACCESS table cut down to in-frame rearrangements. Part of the clones is not present; checked against another copy, under half of the missing clones reflect an unresolved V gene, and the others are unexplained. This sample holds around 200,000 clones; roughly 89% were observed only once. The leading ten clones occupy about 7% of the sample. Sample: peripheral blood. The receptors shown here come from a man aged 40-49 years with acute or convalescent COVID-19.

This clone was observed a few times. The chain recombines TRBV25-1 with TRBJ2-1; TRBD2 might be the D (7 bases). V shed 8 bases and J shed 12 bases, with 26 bases lying between them. This CDR3 is 15 amino acids long. Germline CDR1 reads MGHDK; CDR2 reads SYGVNS. The CDR3 DNA sequence: TGTGCCAGCTCCCTGCGGGCGGGGGACAAGTTATTGCAGTTCTTC. Protein: CASSLRAGDKLLQFF.

The chain is built from TRBV7-9 and TRBJ2-5; 9 bases agree with TRBD2. With 0 bases clipped from V and 4 bases from J, the junction kept 9 bases outside the gene matches. From germline, CDR1 is SEHNR and CDR2 FQNEAQ (reference sequence). The CDR3 extends over 17 amino acids. The CDR3: CASSLAPSGVWRETQYF. The CDR3 DNA reads as TGTGCCAGCAGCTTAGCCCCTAGCGGGGTGTGGAGAGAGACCCAGTACTTC.

This clone was detected only a few times. The chain combines TRBV2 with TRBJ2-7, with D unclear. The CDR3 covers 13 residues. The germline V gene encodes CDR1 SNHLY and CDR2 FYNNEI. V was cut by 1 base and J by 4 bases, with 8 bases left in between. The CDR3 DNA reads TGTGCCAGCAGTGAAGAACGAGGTTACGAGCAGTACTTC. It specifies CASSEERGYEQYF.

Of note for this clone: One end of the junction varies from germline; a read error may be responsible. The chain has TRBV6-1 and TRBJ1-5; 11 nucleotides align to TRBD1. The CDR3 consists of 16 residues. Germline CDR1 is MNHNS and CDR2 is SASEGT. In DNA, the CDR3 is TGTGCCAGCAGTGAAGGGACAGGGGGCAGCAGTCAGCCCCAGCATTTT. The encoded protein is CASSEGTGGSSQPQHF.

The chain employs TRBV10-3 and TRBJ1-2; 7 bases line up with TRBD1. Germline V lookup: CDR1 ENHRY, CDR2 SYGVKD. CDR3 size: 15 residues. V shed 3 bases and J 3 bases; nucleotides not matched to a gene: 7. Written as DNA, the CDR3 is TGTGCCATCAGTGAACCGGGACAGCCCCACTATGGCTACACCTTC. It specifies CAISEPGQPHYGYTF.

This clone was detected once. This chain uses TRBV27 with TRBJ2-1; D may be TRBD2 (6 bases). CDR1 is MNHEY and CDR2 is SMNVEV in the germline V gene (reference sequence). The V end was cut by 5 bases, the J end by 7 bases, with 15 bases between. The CDR3 extends over 14 amino acids. The DNA of the CDR3 is TGTGCCAGCAGTACGGGACTGCGCCGGAATGAGCAGTTCTTC. Residues: CASSTGLRRNEQFF.

This chain links TRBV4-1 with TRBJ2-7; TRBD2 is a possible D gene (5 bases). There are 13 residues in the CDR3. Between the trimmed V and J ends, which lost 4 bases and 2 bases, there was a span of 9 bases. Germline assignment: CDR1 MGHRA and CDR2 YSYEKL. CDR3 nucleotide sequence: TGCGCCAGCAGCCCCGGACTTCCCTACGAGCAGTACTTC. Its protein product is CASSPGLPYEQYF.

This clone appeared a single time. This chain uses TRBV9 with TRBJ1-6; TRBD1 is a possible D gene (5 bases). The CDR3 is 14 amino acids. Trimming cost V 1 base and J 10 bases, with 12 bases left between them. Per the germline V gene, CDR1 is SGDLS and CDR2 is YYNGEE. The CDR3 is CASSVSGDTSPLHF. The CDR3 nucleotides read TGTGCCAGCAGCGTATCGGGGGATACCTCACCCCTCCACTTT.